This TCR beta chain emerged from a study of vaccination effects on CD4 cells after COVID-19. At the level of the study: A couple of convalescent pre-vaccine samples were taken 142 and 148 days post-diagnosis. Study-level results: By a late point after vaccination, infection- and vaccine-induced clones had shrunk markedly through clonal contraction.

Assay: immunoSEQ multiplex PCR; the TCRdb copy retains only in-frame clones and omits some. The repertoire has 20,000 to 25,000 clones, over 70% of them found once; the top ten carry around 38%. After removal of 11 bases from V and 3 bases from J, the junction contained 3 bases not matched to a gene. The germline gives CDR1 LNHDA, CDR2 SQIVND (reference sequence). The CDR3 length is 13 residues. Only a few counts were recorded for this clone. No antigen is known for it. Sequencing was preceded by expansion of antigen-specific CD4+ T cells with viral peptide pools in the ViraFEST assay. CD4+ T cells were isolated after around 10 days of culture. By PCR, the person was confirmed to have had SARS-CoV-2 infection between March and December 2020. Cultures of fewer than 2.5 million PBMC per well contained 10 IU/ml IL-2 plus 10 ug/ml peptides. Half-medium changes using IL-2 medium occurred on days 3 and 7.

This material consisted of CD4+ T cells from PBMCs cultured with a peptide pool, taken before COVID-19 vaccination. The TCR sequence derives from a human donor who had a prior SARS-CoV-2 infection. V is TRBV19 and J is TRBJ1-6; TRBD1 matches at 8 bases. In DNA, the CDR3 is TGTGCCTCGGGACAGGTCTATAATTCACCCCTCCACTTT. Its translation: CASGQVYNSPLHF.